This TCR beta chain was documented in a study of cytomegalovirus exposure and HLA in healthy donors. Across the whole study: Prior work identified 120 million or so unique TCR beta sequences in roughly 190 million T cells. General study results and limits: The productive fraction for most TCR beta V segments was about 87% or about 30% in an earlier analysis. Owing to their indistinguishability, certain V segments, notably TRBV6-2 and TRBV6-3, were excluded. A later analysis, which compared TCR beta chains of equal frequency, found the HLA-associated ones more clonally expanded.

Primers included in the PCR were 60 Vbeta and 13 Jbeta primers. Sequencing was performed with immunoSEQ multiplex PCR; in TCRdb, only in-frame clones are kept and a portion is missing. Of about 36,000 clones listed, about 70% are singletons. This CDR3 has 13 amino acids. Trimming at V came to 6 bases and at J to 8 bases, leaving 8 bases not matched to a gene. CDR1 is MNHEY and CDR2 is SVGAGI in the germline V gene. Concerning this clone itself: Antigen specificity is unknown.

The sequenced material came from PBMCs. V and J are TRBV6-5 and TRBJ1-2, with TRBD1 matching over 8 bases. This clonotype originated in a man in his thirties or forties in good health and CMV-seronegative. The CDR3 DNA follows: TGTGCCAGCAGCCCGACAGGGGCGGGGGGCTACACCTTC. Its translation is CASSPTGAGGYTF.